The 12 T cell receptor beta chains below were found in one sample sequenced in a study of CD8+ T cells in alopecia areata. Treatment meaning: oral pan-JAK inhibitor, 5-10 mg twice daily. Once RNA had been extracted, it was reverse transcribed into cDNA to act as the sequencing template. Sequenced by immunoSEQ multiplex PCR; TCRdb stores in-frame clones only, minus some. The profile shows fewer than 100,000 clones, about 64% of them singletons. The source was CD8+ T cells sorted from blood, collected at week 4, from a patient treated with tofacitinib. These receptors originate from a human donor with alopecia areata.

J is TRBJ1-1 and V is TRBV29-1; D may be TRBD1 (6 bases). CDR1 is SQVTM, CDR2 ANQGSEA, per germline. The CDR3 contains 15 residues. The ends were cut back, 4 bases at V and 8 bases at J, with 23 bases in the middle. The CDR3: CSVGRQETMILEAFF. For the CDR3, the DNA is TGCAGCGTTGGCAGACAGGAGACTATGATTTTGGAAGCTTTCTTT.

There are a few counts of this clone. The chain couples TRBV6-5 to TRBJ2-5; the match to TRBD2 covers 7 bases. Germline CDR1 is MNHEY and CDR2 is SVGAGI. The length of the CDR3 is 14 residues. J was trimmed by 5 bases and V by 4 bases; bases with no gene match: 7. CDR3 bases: TGTGCCAGCAGTTTCTTTACCGGGGGGGAGACCCAGTACTTC. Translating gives CASSFFTGGETQYF.

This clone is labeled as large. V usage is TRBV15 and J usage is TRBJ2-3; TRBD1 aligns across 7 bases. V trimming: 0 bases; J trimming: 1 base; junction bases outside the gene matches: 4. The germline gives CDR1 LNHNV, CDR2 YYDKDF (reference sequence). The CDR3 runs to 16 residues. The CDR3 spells CATSRDAQGGTDTQYF. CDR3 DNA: TGTGCCACCAGCAGAGATGCCCAGGGGGGCACAGATACGCAGTATTTT.

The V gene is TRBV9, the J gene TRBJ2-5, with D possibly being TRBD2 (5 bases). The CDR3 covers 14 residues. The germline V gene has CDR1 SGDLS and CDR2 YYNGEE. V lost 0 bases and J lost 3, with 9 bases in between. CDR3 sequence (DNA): TGTGCCAGCAGCGTAGAGACGGGGAAAGAGACCCAGTACTTC. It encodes CASSVETGKETQYF.

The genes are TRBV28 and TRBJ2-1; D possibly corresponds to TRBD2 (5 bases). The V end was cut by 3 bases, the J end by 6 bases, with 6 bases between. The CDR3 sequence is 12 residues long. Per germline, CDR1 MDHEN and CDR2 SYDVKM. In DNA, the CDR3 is TGTGCCAGCAGTTTCACTAGCAATGAGCAGTTCTTC. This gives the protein CASSFTSNEQFF.

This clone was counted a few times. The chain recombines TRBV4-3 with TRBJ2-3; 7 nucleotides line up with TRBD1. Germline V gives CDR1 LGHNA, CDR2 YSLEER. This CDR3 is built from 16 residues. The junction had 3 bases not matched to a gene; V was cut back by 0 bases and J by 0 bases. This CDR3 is CASSQEGTASTDTQYF. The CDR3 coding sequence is TGCGCCAGCAGCCAAGAAGGGACAGCTAGCACAGATACGCAGTATTTT.

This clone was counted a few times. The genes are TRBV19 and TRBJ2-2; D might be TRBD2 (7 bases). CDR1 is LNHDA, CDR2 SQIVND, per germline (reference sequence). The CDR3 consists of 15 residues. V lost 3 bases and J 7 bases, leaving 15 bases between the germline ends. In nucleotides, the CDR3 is TGTGCCAGTAGTATGGCGGGGGCGGGCCGCGGGGAGCTGTTTTTT. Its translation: CASSMAGAGRGELFF. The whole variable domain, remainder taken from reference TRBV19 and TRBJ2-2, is DGGITQSPKYLFRKEGQNVTLSCEQNLNHDAMYWYRQDPGQGLRLIYYSQIVNDFQKGDIAEGYSVSREKKESFPLTVTSAQKNPTAFYLCASSMAGAGRGELFFGEGSRLTVL.

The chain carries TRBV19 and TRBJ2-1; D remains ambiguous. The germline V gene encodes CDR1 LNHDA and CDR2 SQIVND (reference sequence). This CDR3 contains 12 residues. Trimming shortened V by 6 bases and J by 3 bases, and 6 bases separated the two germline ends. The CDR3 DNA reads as TGTGCCAGTAGGACGAGCTACAATGAGCAGTTCTTC. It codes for CASRTSYNEQFF.

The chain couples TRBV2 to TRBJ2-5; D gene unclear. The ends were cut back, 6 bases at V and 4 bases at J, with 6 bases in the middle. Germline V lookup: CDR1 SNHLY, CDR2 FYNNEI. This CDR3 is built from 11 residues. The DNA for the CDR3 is TGTGCCAGCAGAACGGGAGAGACCCAGTACTTC. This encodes CASRTGETQYF.

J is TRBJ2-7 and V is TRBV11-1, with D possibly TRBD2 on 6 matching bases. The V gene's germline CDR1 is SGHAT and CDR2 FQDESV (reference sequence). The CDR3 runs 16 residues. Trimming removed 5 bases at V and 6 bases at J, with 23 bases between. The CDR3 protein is CASSPSRGTFVSEQYF. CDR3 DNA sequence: TGTGCCAGCAGCCCGTCACGCGGGACCTTTGTGAGCGAGCAGTACTTC.

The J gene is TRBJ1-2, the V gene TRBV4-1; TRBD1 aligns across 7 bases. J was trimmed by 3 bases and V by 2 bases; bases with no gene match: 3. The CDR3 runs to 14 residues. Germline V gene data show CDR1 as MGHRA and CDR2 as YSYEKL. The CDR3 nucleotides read TGCGCCAGCAGCCAACAAACAGGGGACTATGGCTACACCTTC. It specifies CASSQQTGDYGYTF.

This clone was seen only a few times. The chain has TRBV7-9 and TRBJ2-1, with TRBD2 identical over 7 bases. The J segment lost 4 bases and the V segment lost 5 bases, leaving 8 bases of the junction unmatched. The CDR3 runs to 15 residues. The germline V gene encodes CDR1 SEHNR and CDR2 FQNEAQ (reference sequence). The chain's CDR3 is CASSHLAEFYNEQFF. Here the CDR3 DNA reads TGTGCCAGCAGCCATCTAGCGGAGTTTTACAATGAGCAGTTCTTC. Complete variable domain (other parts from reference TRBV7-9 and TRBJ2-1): DTGVSQNPRHKITKRGQNVTFRCDPISEHNRLYWYRQTLGQGPEFLTYFQNEAQLEKSRLLSDRFSAERPKGSFSTLEIQRTEQGDSAMYLCASSHLAEFYNEQFFGPGTRLTVL.